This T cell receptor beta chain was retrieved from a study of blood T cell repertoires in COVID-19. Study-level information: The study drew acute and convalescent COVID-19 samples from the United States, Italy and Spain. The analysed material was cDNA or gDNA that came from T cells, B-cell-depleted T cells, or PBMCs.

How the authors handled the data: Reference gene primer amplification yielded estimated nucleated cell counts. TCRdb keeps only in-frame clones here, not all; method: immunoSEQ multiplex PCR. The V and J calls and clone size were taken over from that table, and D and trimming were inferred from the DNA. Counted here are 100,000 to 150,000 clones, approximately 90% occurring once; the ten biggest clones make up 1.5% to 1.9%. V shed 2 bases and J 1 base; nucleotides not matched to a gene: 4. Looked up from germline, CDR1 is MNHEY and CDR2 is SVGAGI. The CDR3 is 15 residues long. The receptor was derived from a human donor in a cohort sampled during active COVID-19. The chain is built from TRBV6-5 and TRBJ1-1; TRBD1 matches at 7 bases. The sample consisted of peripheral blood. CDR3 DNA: TGTGCCAGCAGTTACGAGACAGGGCAGAACACTGAAGCTTTCTTT. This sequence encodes CASSYETGQNTEAFF.